The clone carrying this T cell receptor (beta chain) was seen a handful of times. This sample is part of a study of cytomegalovirus exposure and HLA in healthy donors. In germline, CDR1 is SEHNR, CDR2 FQNEAQ (reference sequence). This CDR3 is built from 13 residues. The V end lost 8 bases, the J end lost 4 bases, and 14 bases lay between the germline ends. Primers for the PCR totalled 60 Vbeta and 13 Jbeta. Clones were read by immunoSEQ multiplex PCR, and TCRdb kept only the in-frame ones, dropping some. The sample has 130,000 or so clones; 75% are singletons. The chain carries TRBV7-9 and TRBJ1-1, with D perhaps TRBD1 (6 bases). This clonotype was obtained from a woman between 35 and 50 years old in good health and CMV-seropositive. The sequencing input was PBMCs. CDR3 DNA: TGTGCCAGCGCAAACAGGGAGGGCACTGAAGCTTTCTTT. Amino acids: CASANREGTEAFF.